This T cell receptor (beta chain) was captured by sequencing in a study of T-cell reconstitution after alpha-beta-depleted transplantation in children. Overall study findings and caveats: Expanded graft clones numbering several hundred reportedly gave rise to alpha-beta T cells about two months after transplant. Some patients owed their high day-60 TCRbeta diversity to surviving recipient T cells and thymic progenitors. The authors attributed T-cell counts and diversity one year after transplant mostly to newly produced T cells.

As it was prepared, the TCRbeta library received unique molecular identifiers. TCRdb recomputed calls from the PCR reads with MiXCR, one row per CDR3 protein. The data show about 210,000 distinct CDR3 sequences, roughly a sixth seen once. On this clonotype: What it recognizes is unknown.

This TCR was sampled from a male patient under 10 years old who had a stem cell transplant for acute lymphoblastic leukemia, so the T cells may come from the graft donor. The specimen comprised PBMCs, mostly from graft donor cells, sampled 360 days after TCRalphabeta/CD19-depleted stem cell transplant.

The CDR3 DNA sequence: TGTGCCAGCAGTACCCCGGGACAGCCGTACCAAGAGACCCAGTACTTC. Protein sequence: CASSTPGQPYQETQYF. The gene calls are TRBV7-9 and TRBJ2-5; TRBD1 aligns across 7 bases. Germline-derived CDR1 and CDR2 are SEHNR and FQNEAQ (reference sequence). The CDR3 has 16 residues. V was pared by 6 bases and J by 0 bases, with 10 bases of the junction left unmatched.